The 23 T cell receptor beta chains in this list originate from one sample, sequenced in a study of cytomegalovirus exposure and HLA in healthy donors. PCR amplification relied on 60 Vbeta primers (plus 13 Jbeta primers). Produced via immunoSEQ multiplex PCR; TCRdb's table is partial and in-frame only. The data hold about 83,000 clones, with 70% to 80% observed a single time. The specimen was PBMCs. The receptors were sampled from a man between 60 and 75 years old in good health and CMV-seronegative.

This clone was counted only a few times. The CDR3 here is CASSLAPFGRRGNTEAFF. The CDR3 DNA is TGTGCCAGCAGCTTAGCTCCGTTTGGGAGGAGGGGAAACACTGAAGCTTTCTTT. The chain has TRBV7-9 and TRBJ1-1; TRBD1 is a possible D gene (5 bases). The germline gives CDR1 SEHNR, CDR2 FQNEAQ (reference sequence). V was pared by 0 bases and J by 2 bases, with 19 bases between. This CDR3 contains 18 residues.

The J gene is TRBJ2-7, the V gene TRBV7-2; 8 nucleotides agree with TRBD1. The J segment lost 4 bases and the V segment lost 5 bases, leaving 7 bases of the junction unmatched. CDR1 is SGHTA, CDR2 FQGNSA, per germline. The CDR3 contains 14 residues. The DNA for the CDR3 is TGTGCCAGCAGCCTTGGGACAGGAGCATACGAGCAGTACTTC. Amino acid sequence: CASSLGTGAYEQYF.

The chain recombines TRBV19 with TRBJ1-5, with TRBD1 as a possible D gene (6 bases). V was pared by 3 bases and J by 8 bases, with 17 bases between. The CDR3 length is 15 residues. Per germline, CDR1 LNHDA and CDR2 SQIVND (reference sequence). DNA of the CDR3: TGTGCCAGTAGTATCGCGGGGGGGGGCTGGGAGCCCCAGCATTTT. Its translation: CASSIAGGGWEPQHF.

The CDR3 nucleotides are TGCAGCGTACAAGGCCTAGCGGATGCCGGGGAGCTGTTTTTT. Translating gives CSVQGLADAGELFF. The V and J genes are TRBV29-1 and TRBJ2-2, with 7 bases matching TRBD2. The CDR3 loop spans 14 amino acids. Germline V gene sequence: CDR1 SQVTM, CDR2 ANQGSEA. J gave up 6 bases and V 6 bases, and 10 bases lay outside the gene matches.

This chain joins TRBV2 and TRBJ2-1; TRBD2 matches 8 bases. The CDR3 sequence is 15 residues long. V dropped 7 bases and J dropped 7; count of bases not matched to a gene: 12. Germline CDR1 and CDR2: SNHLY and FYNNEI. The DNA for the CDR3 is TGTGCCAGCATCATAGGGGGACTAGAGGGTAATGAGCAGTTCTTC. Its translation is CASIIGGLEGNEQFF.

The V call is TRBV4-1, the J call TRBJ2-7; the match to TRBD1 covers 7 bases. Losses at the gene ends were 1 base for V and 2 bases for J; bases not matched to a gene: 2. The germline V gene has CDR1 MGHRA and CDR2 YSYEKL. The CDR3 loop spans 14 amino acids. Here the CDR3 DNA reads TGCGCCAGCAGCCAAGGGGACAGCCCCTACGAGCAGTACTTC. The encoded protein is CASSQGDSPYEQYF.

CDR3 coding DNA: TGTGCCAGCAGCTTAGCAGGGTGGAATGGCTACACCTTC. This gives the protein CASSLAGWNGYTF. The chain is built from TRBV11-2 and TRBJ1-2; possibly TRBD1 for D (5 bases). This CDR3 is 13 amino acids long. CDR1 is SGHAT, CDR2 FQNNGV, per germline. Trimming removed 1 base at V and 6 bases at J, with 9 bases between. Supplemented by reference TRBV11-2 and TRBJ1-2, the full variable domain reads EAGVAQSPRYKIIEKRQSVAFWCNPISGHATLYWYQQILGQGPKLLIQFQNNGVVDDSQLPKDRFSAERLKGVDSTLKIQPAKLEDSAVYLCASSLAGWNGYTFGSGTRLTVV.

Only a few counts were recorded for this clone. V is TRBV7-9 and J is TRBJ2-7; D call uncertain. The CDR3 is 12 amino acids. Germline V gene lookup returns CDR1 SEHNR and CDR2 FQNEAQ (reference sequence). The germline V and J ends were trimmed by 2 bases and 2 bases, with 4 bases remaining between them. The CDR3, as DNA: TGTGCCAGCAGCTTACGGGCCTACGAGCAGTACTTC. It yields the protein CASSLRAYEQYF.

The V gene is TRBV2, the J gene TRBJ1-2; 8 bases align to TRBD1. V was clipped by 5 bases and J by 6 bases; unmatched bases: 11. Per germline, CDR1 SNHLY and CDR2 FYNNEI. The CDR3 extends over 15 amino acids. The CDR3 sequence is CASSFGQGGSDGYTF. In DNA, the CDR3 is TGTGCCAGCAGTTTCGGACAGGGAGGTTCAGATGGCTACACCTTC.

This clone came up a few times. This chain links TRBV4-1 with TRBJ2-1; D possibly corresponds to TRBD2 (6 bases). Germline-derived CDR1 and CDR2 are MGHRA and YSYEKL. V gave up 0 bases and J gave up 1 base, with 16 bases separating them. The CDR3 spans 18 residues. The chain's CDR3 is CASSQEQAGWWSYNEQFF. Here the CDR3 DNA reads TGCGCCAGCAGCCAAGAGCAGGCGGGATGGTGGTCCTACAATGAGCAGTTCTTC.

CDR3 in DNA: TGTGCCAGCTCACCAAGCTACCAAGAGACCCAGTACTTC. It specifies CASSPSYQETQYF. V is TRBV18 and J is TRBJ2-5; the D is unclear. The CDR3 covers 13 residues. Trimming took 2 bases from V and 0 from J, leaving 4 bases between them. Per the germline V gene, CDR1 is KGHSH and CDR2 is LQKENI.

This chain links TRBV28 with TRBJ2-7; TRBD1 agrees at 8 bases. This CDR3 spans 14 amino acids. The germline CDR1 and CDR2 sequences are MDHEN and SYDVKM. V shed 5 bases and J 7 bases; nucleotides not matched to a gene: 10. CDR3 coding DNA: TGTGCCAGCAGTGCCCCCGACAGGGGCGGGGAGCAGTACTTC. This gives the protein CASSAPDRGGEQYF.

The gene calls are TRBV7-2 and TRBJ2-5; tentative D call: TRBD1 (5 bases). Germline V gene lookup returns CDR1 SGHTA and CDR2 FQGNSA. Trimming took off 5 bases at V and 5 bases at J, with 12 bases between the two ends. CDR3 length: 13 amino acids. CDR3 residues: CASSKQVWETQYF. Here the CDR3 DNA reads TGTGCCAGCAGCAAACAGGTTTGGGAGACCCAGTACTTC.

This clone was recorded a few times. For the CDR3, the DNA is TGTGCCAGGCGCCAAGGGAGGATGGAAGAGCAGTACTTC. Translating gives CARRQGRMEEQYF. V is TRBV7-9 and J is TRBJ2-7; maybe TRBD2 (6 bases). The CDR3 contains 13 residues. Trimming stripped 9 bases from V and 7 bases from J, with 19 bases between. CDR1 and CDR2 from the germline V gene are SEHNR and FQNEAQ (reference sequence).

This clone was recorded a few times. CDR3 bases: TGTGCCAGCAGATATCAGGCGATCGGGGAGCTGTTTTTT. Amino acids: CASRYQAIGELFF. This chain connects TRBV6-6 to TRBJ2-2; no reliable D call. The CDR3 runs 13 residues. Germline values: CDR1 MNHNY, CDR2 SVGAGI (reference sequence). V dropped 6 bases and J dropped 7 bases, with 12 bases sitting between them.

The chain combines TRBV6-6 with TRBJ2-7; unclear D gene. CDR3 size: 14 residues. V was pared by 0 bases and J by 3 bases, with 9 bases between. Germline loops: CDR1 MNHNY, CDR2 SVGAGI (reference sequence). CDR3 nucleotide sequence: TGTGCCAGCAGTTACTCGTCAGGTAACTACGAGCAGTACTTC. It yields the protein CASSYSSGNYEQYF.

The chain carries TRBV6-5 and TRBJ1-2; TRBD1 agrees at 7 bases. Germline V gene lookup returns CDR1 MNHEY and CDR2 SVGAGI. The CDR3 loop spans 13 amino acids. Trimming took 6 bases from V and 2 from J; bases not matched to a gene: 3. The CDR3 protein is CASRRDRNYGYTF. The CDR3 nucleotides read TGTGCCAGCAGGAGGGACAGAAACTATGGCTACACCTTC.

The gene calls are TRBV2 and TRBJ2-2; a weak D match, TRBD1 (5 bases). Trimming stripped 6 bases from V and 1 base from J, with 15 bases between. Germline V gene data show CDR1 as SNHLY and CDR2 as FYNNEI. There are 16 residues in the CDR3. The CDR3 DNA follows: TGTGCCAGCAGCCTCGTGTTGGGGCGGAACACCGGGGAGCTGTTTTTT. Protein product: CASSLVLGRNTGELFF.

This chain joins TRBV5-1 and TRBJ1-2; the match to TRBD1 covers 7 bases. Germline-derived CDR1 and CDR2 are SGHRS and YFSETQ. V lost 0 bases and J lost 7; bases outside the gene matches: 6. The CDR3 extends over 14 amino acids. Written as DNA, the CDR3 is TGCGCCAGCAGCTTGGAAGGCCAGGGGGGTGGCTACACCTTC. This translates into CASSLEGQGGGYTF.

The genes are TRBV27 and TRBJ1-1; D call uncertain. The CDR3 length is 13 residues. V was trimmed by 0 bases and J by 11 bases, leaving 13 bases between them. The germline gives CDR1 MNHEY, CDR2 SMNVEV (reference sequence). CDR3 sequence (DNA): TGTGCCAGCAGTTTATCGTTAGCGGGAGCGGCTTTCTTT. This encodes CASSLSLAGAAFF.

The chain employs TRBV28 and TRBJ2-5, with TRBD2 matching 10 bases. Germline assignment: CDR1 MDHEN and CDR2 SYDVKM. V lost 6 bases to trimming and J lost 1 base; unmatched junction nucleotides: 5. The CDR3 extends over 15 amino acids. The CDR3, as DNA: TGTGCCAGCAGACCACTAGCGGGGATCCAAGAGACCCAGTACTTC. This codes for CASRPLAGIQETQYF.

The chain employs TRBV28 and TRBJ2-7; 9 bases agree with TRBD1. Losses at the gene ends were 8 bases for V and 6 bases for J; bases not matched to a gene: 11. Germline V gene sequence: CDR1 MDHEN, CDR2 SYDVKM. This CDR3 has 14 amino acids. CDR3 amino acids: CASGVGTGSREQYF. CDR3 DNA: TGTGCCAGCGGCGTTGGGACAGGGTCCCGCGAGCAGTACTTC.

The chain combines TRBV7-2 with TRBJ1-2, with D possibly matching TRBD1 (6 bases). The germline V gene encodes CDR1 SGHTA and CDR2 FQGNSA. V was clipped by 3 bases and J by 6 bases, with 17 bases between them. The CDR3 covers 15 residues. The CDR3 region has the DNA TGTGCCAGCAGCTTGGGTGGGACACGATCGAATGGCTACACCTTC. This gives the protein CASSLGGTRSNGYTF.